This T cell receptor beta chain was sequenced in a study of identical twins. General study results and limits: Part of the zero-insertion signal could reflect confounding by invariant MAIT and iNKT cells.

This CDR3 contains 17 residues. Germline CDR1 reads SGHAT; CDR2 reads FQNNGV. With no exceptions, donors were healthy Caucasians. MiXCR was run by TCRdb on the 5' RACE reads, yielding one entry per CDR3 protein. The sample lists around 1.7 million distinct CDR3 sequences, about 30% seen once, with around 0.25% in the top ten. As concerns this clonotype: Its antigen is as yet unknown.

This chain connects TRBV11-2 to TRBJ2-1; the D is unclear. The end of the DNA is better explained by TRBJ2-7, so the J call may be wrong. The source material was cord blood. The TCR comes from a newborn girl in good health. The CDR3 nucleotides are TGTGCCAGCAGCTTAGAACCATGGTGGAGCTCCTACAATGAGCAGTACTTC. Translation: CASSLEPWWSSYNEQYF.